Below, 11 T cell receptor beta chains from the same sample are listed, as sequenced in a study of early T cells in non-severe SARS-CoV-2 infection. MiXCR was run by TCRdb on the 5' RACE reads, yielding one entry per CDR3 protein. The data show some 81,000 distinct CDR3 sequences, about a sixth seen once. Sequencing input: whole blood. Receptors originate from an adult who was a healthcare worker with PCR-confirmed SARS-CoV-2 infection or an uninfected control (not recorded which).

This clonotype was counted only a few times. The chain combines TRBV19 with TRBJ2-6, with D possibly being TRBD2 (5 bases). The CDR3 sequence is 17 residues long. CDR1 is LNHDA, CDR2 SQIVND, per germline (reference sequence). The ends were cut back, 5 bases at V and 0 bases at J, with 14 bases in the middle. CDR3 amino acids: CASSPQNGDSGANVLTF. The CDR3 bases are TGTGCCAGTAGTCCTCAGAACGGGGACTCTGGGGCCAACGTCCTGACTTTC. The complete variable domain, with remaining parts taken from reference TRBV19 and TRBJ2-6, reads DGGITQSPKYLFRKEGQNVTLSCEQNLNHDAMYWYRQDPGQGLRLIYYSQIVNDFQKGDIAEGYSVSREKKESFPLTVTSAQKNPTAFYLCASSPQNGDSGANVLTFGAGSRLTVL.

The genes are TRBV6-5 and TRBJ1-3; no definite D call. Germline V gene sequence: CDR1 MNHEY, CDR2 SVGAGI. The CDR3 covers 16 residues. Between the trimmed V and J ends, which lost 0 bases and 0 bases, there was a span of 9 bases. CDR3 in amino acids: CASSYSRGPSGNTIYF. In DNA form, the CDR3 reads TGTGCCAGCAGTTACTCGCGTGGGCCCTCTGGAAACACCATATATTTT.

V gene TRBV27 combines with J gene TRBJ2-3; maybe TRBD2 (5 bases). Germline V gene lookup returns CDR1 MNHEY and CDR2 SMNVEV (reference sequence). With 5 bases removed from V and 6 bases from J, the gap between germline ends came to 15 bases. CDR3 length: 14 amino acids. This chain's CDR3 is CASSAGMRTDTQYF. The CDR3 nucleotides read TGTGCCAGCAGTGCCGGGATGAGGACCGATACGCAGTATTTT.

This clonotype was counted a few times. The chain recombines TRBV20-1 with TRBJ1-4; the D is unclear. The germline CDR1 and CDR2 sequences are DFQATT and SNEGSKA (reference sequence). V lost 3 bases to trimming and J lost 7 bases, with 15 bases between them. The CDR3 consists of 14 residues. The CDR3 sequence: CSASRRDPVEKLFF. The CDR3, as DNA: TGCAGTGCTAGCCGCCGGGATCCGGTTGAAAAACTGTTTTTT.

This clonotype has only a few counts. The chain recombines TRBV27 with TRBJ1-5, with D tentatively TRBD1 (6 bases). CDR1 is MNHEY, CDR2 SMNVEV, per germline (reference sequence). Trimming cost V 5 bases and J 4 bases, with 9 bases left between them. CDR3 length equals 13 residues. The CDR3 sequence is CASSQGHNQPQHF. CDR3 nucleotide sequence: TGTGCCAGCAGTCAGGGACATAATCAGCCCCAGCATTTT.

This clonotype was counted at least ten times. CDR3 in amino acids: CASSDLAGVVSYNEQFF. CDR3 DNA: TGTGCCAGCAGCGATCTAGCGGGAGTTGTCTCCTACAATGAGCAGTTCTTC. The V call is TRBV7-8, the J call TRBJ2-1; 10 bases line up with TRBD2. Germline CDR1 reads SGHVS; CDR2 reads FQNEAQ. Unmatched junction bases numbered 7, after V lost 5 bases and J lost 0 bases. This CDR3 has 17 residues.

The V call is TRBV24-1, the J call TRBJ2-5; D may match TRBD1 or TRBD2 (5 bases each). Trimming removed 7 bases at V and 5 bases at J, with 13 bases between. The CDR3 sequence is 13 residues long. Germline loops: CDR1 KGHDR, CDR2 SFDVKD. The CDR3 spells CATSLNWGETQYF. In nucleotides, the CDR3 is TGTGCCACCAGCTTGAACTGGGGGGAGACCCAGTACTTC.

A few counts support this clonotype. This chain joins TRBV30 and TRBJ1-5; 9 bases match TRBD1. Germline V gene sequence: CDR1 GTSNPN, CDR2 SVGIG (reference sequence). The V gene end was trimmed by 2 bases and the J gene end by 3 bases; junction bases not matched to a gene: 5. This CDR3 has 15 amino acids. The CDR3 DNA follows: TGTGCCTGGAGTCGACAGGGGGTGGTCAATCAGCCCCAGCATTTT. This codes for CAWSRQGVVNQPQHF.

CDR3 in DNA: TGTGCCAGCAGCTTAGTGGGGTCAGATACGCAGTATTTT. Translation gives CASSLVGSDTQYF. V usage is TRBV7-2 and J usage is TRBJ2-3; D is uncertain. V was clipped by 1 base and J by 4 bases, with 6 bases between them. The CDR3 contains 13 residues. The germline V gene encodes CDR1 SGHTA and CDR2 FQGNSA.

The rearrangement uses TRBV13 and TRBJ2-7; 9 nucleotides line up with TRBD1. The length of the CDR3 is 15 residues. Germline assignment: CDR1 PRHDT and CDR2 FYEKMQ (reference sequence). V dropped 0 bases and J dropped 5; count of bases not matched to a gene: 5. CDR3 in DNA: TGTGCCAGCAGCTTAGGCGGGACAGGGTATCACGAGCAGTACTTC. It yields the protein CASSLGGTGYHEQYF.

This chain connects TRBV7-2 to TRBJ2-1, with 14 bases that match TRBD2. Losses at the gene ends were 5 bases for V and 8 bases for J; bases not matched to a gene: 8. The CDR3 has 16 amino acids. Germline V CDR1 and CDR2: SGHTA, FQGNSA. The CDR3 DNA is TGTGCCAGCAGCCCAGGACTAGCGGGAGGTATAGATGAGCAGTTCTTC. The encoded protein is CASSPGLAGGIDEQFF.